This T cell receptor beta chain appears in the sequencing data of a study of blood T cells in healthy people across ages. This clonotype has just a few counts. Total RNA extracted from each sample amounted to at least 6 micrograms. V was clipped by 4 bases and J by 8 bases, with 9 bases between them. Per the germline V gene, CDR1 is MGHDK and CDR2 is SYGVNS. This CDR3 has 12 amino acids. PCR was performed a second time for about 6 to 11 cycles using a sample-barcoded 5' primer and a J-beta primer mix. TCRdb processed the 5' RACE reads anew with MiXCR; each CDR3 protein has one entry. Of 550,000 to 800,000 distinct CDR3 sequences listed, 32% were seen once; the top ten hold 15%.

The sequencing input was blood. The chain couples TRBV25-1 to TRBJ2-1; no definite D call. The source is a woman of 80 years or more in good health. The CDR3 nucleotides read TGTGCCAGCAGTGGATACCGAGATGAGCAGTTCTTC. Its protein is CASSGYRDEQFF.